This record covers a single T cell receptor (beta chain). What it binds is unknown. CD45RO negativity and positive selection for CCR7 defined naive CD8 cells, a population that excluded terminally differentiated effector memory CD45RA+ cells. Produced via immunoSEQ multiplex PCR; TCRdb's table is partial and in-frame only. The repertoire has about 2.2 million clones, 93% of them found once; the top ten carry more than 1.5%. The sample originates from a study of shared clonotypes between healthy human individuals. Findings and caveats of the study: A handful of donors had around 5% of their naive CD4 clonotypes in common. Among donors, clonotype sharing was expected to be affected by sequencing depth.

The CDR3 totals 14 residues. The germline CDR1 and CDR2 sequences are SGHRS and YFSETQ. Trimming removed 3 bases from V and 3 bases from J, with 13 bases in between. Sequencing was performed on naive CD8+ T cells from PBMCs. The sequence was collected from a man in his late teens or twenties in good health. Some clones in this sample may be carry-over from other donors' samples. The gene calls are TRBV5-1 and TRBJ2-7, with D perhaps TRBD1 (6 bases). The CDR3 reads CASSYRDTGYEQYF. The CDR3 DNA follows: TGCGCCAGCAGCTATCGGGACACCGGCTACGAGCAGTACTTC.